The 21 T cell receptor beta chains below all came from one sample that was sequenced in a study of cytomegalovirus exposure and HLA in healthy donors. Researchers ran the PCR with 60 Vbeta and 13 Jbeta primers. The assay was immunoSEQ multiplex PCR, and TCRdb's table has in-frame clones only and misses some. The sample includes 100,000 to 150,000 clones, 83% of them seen just once. Sample: PBMCs. All receptors derive from a woman in her 40s in good health and CMV-seropositive.

The CDR3 DNA reads TGCGCCAGCAGCCAGGGGGGGCCCGATGTATATGGCTACACCTTC. It is translated as CASSQGGPDVYGYTF. The rearrangement uses TRBV4-1 and TRBJ1-2; TRBD1 is a possible D gene (6 bases). Trimming stripped 3 bases from V and 5 bases from J, with 16 bases between. CDR3 length equals 15 residues. Germline CDR1 reads MGHRA; CDR2 reads YSYEKL.

The chain joins TRBV9 to TRBJ2-5; tentatively, D is TRBD1 (6 bases). V lost 4 bases, J lost 6 bases, and 13 bases lay in between. CDR3 size: 13 residues. Germline CDR1 and CDR2: SGDLS and YYNGEE. CDR3 amino acids: CASSLGTLQTQYF. The CDR3 coding sequence is TGTGCCAGCAGCCTAGGGACATTACAGACCCAGTACTTC. Together with reference TRBV9 and TRBJ2-5, the CDR3 gives the full variable domain: DSGVTQTPKHLITATGQRVTLRCSPRSGDLSVYWYQQSLDQGLQFLIQYYNGEERAKGNILERFSAQQFPDLHSELNLSSLELGDSALYFCASSLGTLQTQYFGPGTRLLVL.

This clone occurred once. The V call is TRBV28, the J call TRBJ2-7, with D possibly TRBD2 on 6 matching bases. CDR3 length: 14 amino acids. The V gene's germline CDR1 is MDHEN and CDR2 SYDVKM. Trimming removed 6 bases at V and 1 base at J, with 13 bases between. This CDR3 reads CASRRDLLSYEQYF. CDR3 sequence (DNA): TGTGCCAGCAGAAGGGACTTACTGTCCTACGAGCAGTACTTC.

V and J are TRBV29-1 and TRBJ1-1; 9 bases are a match to TRBD1. The CDR3 extends over 12 amino acids. J gave up 1 base and V 7 bases, and 1 base lay outside the gene matches. The germline gives CDR1 SQVTM, CDR2 ANQGSEA. The CDR3 loop reads CSADRGNTEAFF. The CDR3 DNA is TGCAGCGCGGACAGGGGGAACACTGAAGCTTTCTTT.

V and J are TRBV2 and TRBJ2-5, with 16 bases aligning to TRBD2. V shed 5 bases and J 5 bases; nucleotides not matched to a gene: 5. Per germline, CDR1 SNHLY and CDR2 FYNNEI. The CDR3 totals 16 residues. The CDR3 region is CASSPGLAGGRETQYF. In DNA form, the CDR3 reads TGTGCCAGCAGTCCGGGACTAGCGGGAGGGCGGGAGACCCAGTACTTC.

The chain has TRBV6-1 and TRBJ2-5, with 8 bases that match TRBD2. CDR1 is MNHNS and CDR2 is SASEGT in the germline V gene. The CDR3 extends over 14 amino acids. With 5 bases clipped from V and 4 bases from J, the junction kept 6 bases outside the gene matches. The CDR3 sequence is CASSPRAGGETQYF. CDR3 nucleotides: TGTGCCAGCAGTCCCCGGGCGGGGGGAGAGACCCAGTACTTC.

The rearrangement links TRBV7-2 to TRBJ2-7, with no clear D. There are 14 residues in the CDR3. Between the trimmed V and J ends, which lost 0 bases and 0 bases, there was a span of 6 bases. Per germline, CDR1 SGHTA and CDR2 FQGNSA. The CDR3 sequence is CASSLAYGSYEQYF. In DNA, the CDR3 is TGTGCCAGCAGCTTAGCATACGGCTCCTACGAGCAGTACTTC.

This chain links TRBV7-3 with TRBJ2-3, with 9 nucleotides matching TRBD1. In germline, CDR1 is SGHTA, CDR2 FQGTGA. V was pared by 3 bases and J by 5 bases, with 9 bases of the junction left unmatched. CDR3 length: 16 amino acids. This CDR3 is CASSLEPWTGEDTQYF. The CDR3 DNA reads TGTGCCAGCAGCTTGGAGCCCTGGACAGGGGAAGATACGCAGTATTTT.

This rearrangement joins TRBV27 to TRBJ2-3; D is ambiguous. The length of the CDR3 is 15 residues. The germline gives CDR1 MNHEY, CDR2 SMNVEV (reference sequence). V was trimmed by 4 bases and J by 2 bases, leaving 13 bases between them. CDR3: CASSSPPDSTDTQYF. The CDR3 DNA is TGTGCCAGCAGTTCTCCCCCCGACTCCACAGATACGCAGTATTTT.

V is TRBV6-1 and J is TRBJ2-2, with 7 bases aligning to TRBD2. The V segment lost 0 bases and the J segment 6 bases; nucleotides outside the gene matches: 1. The CDR3 is 14 amino acids. Germline CDR1 reads MNHNS; CDR2 reads SASEGT. The CDR3 nucleotides read TGTGCCAGCAGTGAAGCCCTAGCGGCCGGGGAGCTGTTTTTT. Protein sequence: CASSEALAAGELFF.

This clone has a single count. V usage is TRBV30 and J usage is TRBJ1-2; 8 nucleotides align to TRBD1. The CDR3 runs to 14 residues. The trim removed 2 bases at V and 5 bases at J, leaving 7 bases unmatched. CDR1 is GTSNPN, CDR2 SVGIG, per germline (reference sequence). The CDR3 loop is CAWSLGQGGYGYTF. The CDR3 region has the DNA TGTGCCTGGAGTCTCGGACAGGGTGGTTATGGCTACACCTTC. Full variable domain (remainder filled in from reference TRBV30 and TRBJ1-2): SQTIHQWPATLVQPVGSPLSLECTVEGTSNPNLYWYRQAAGRGLQLLFYSVGIGQISSEVPQNLSASRPQDRQFILSSKKLLLSDSGFYLCAWSLGQGGYGYTFGSGTRLTVV.

The CDR3 DNA is TGTGCCAGCAGCGCGGGGGGACAGGGGATCCATGAGCAGTTCTTC. Amino acids: CASSAGGQGIHEQFF. The chain links TRBV9 to TRBJ2-1; TRBD1 aligns across 10 bases. CDR1 SGDLS and CDR2 YYNGEE come from the germline V gene. V dropped 3 bases and J dropped 8; count of bases not matched to a gene: 8. The CDR3 runs to 15 residues.

V and J are TRBV7-9 and TRBJ1-2; D gene unclear. The ends were cut back, 1 base at V and 3 bases at J, with 9 bases in the middle. The length of the CDR3 is 14 residues. The germline V gene has CDR1 SEHNR and CDR2 FQNEAQ (reference sequence). The CDR3 protein is CASSLEVRDYGYTF. In DNA, the CDR3 is TGTGCCAGCAGCTTAGAGGTCCGGGACTATGGCTACACCTTC.

This clone was picked up one time. The CDR3 spells CASSLRMSTEAFF. CDR3 nucleotide sequence: TGTGCCAGTAGTCTGCGGATGAGCACTGAAGCTTTCTTT. The rearrangement joins TRBV19 to TRBJ1-1; D gene ambiguous. V lost 5 bases and J lost 4, with 11 bases in between. The length of the CDR3 is 13 residues. Germline V gene sequence: CDR1 LNHDA, CDR2 SQIVND (reference sequence). The complete variable domain, with remaining parts taken from reference TRBV19 and TRBJ1-1, reads DGGITQSPKYLFRKEGQNVTLSCEQNLNHDAMYWYRQDPGQGLRLIYYSQIVNDFQKGDIAEGYSVSREKKESFPLTVTSAQKNPTAFYLCASSLRMSTEAFFGQGTRLTVV.

This sequence joins TRBV4-2 and TRBJ1-1; 7 nucleotides align to TRBD1. V lost 2 bases to trimming and J lost 11 bases; unmatched junction nucleotides: 8. The germline CDR1 and CDR2 sequences are LGHNA and YNFKEQ. This CDR3 has 13 amino acids. CDR3 coding DNA: TGTGCCAGCAGCCAAAACCCGGGACAGAAGGCTTTCTTT. It encodes CASSQNPGQKAFF.

In this sample, this clone turned up once. V usage is TRBV7-6 and J usage is TRBJ2-7; TRBD2 matches 10 bases. V gave up 5 bases and J gave up 7 bases; unmatched junction bases: 11. CDR3 length equals 15 residues. CDR1 SGHVS and CDR2 FNYEAQ come from the germline V gene. This chain's CDR3 is CASSPDVAGGREQYF. The CDR3, as DNA: TGTGCCAGCAGCCCCGATGTAGCGGGAGGCAGAGAGCAGTACTTC. The full variable domain, rest sourced from reference TRBV7-6 and TRBJ2-7, is GAGVSQSPRYKVTKRGQDVALRCDPISGHVSLYWYRQALGQGPEFLTYFNYEAQQDKSGLPNDRFSAERPEGSISTLTIQRTEQRDSAMYRCASSPDVAGGREQYFGPGTRLTVT.

The J gene is TRBJ1-1, the V gene TRBV6-5; D gene uncertain. V was cut by 0 bases and J by 10 bases, with 21 bases left in between. This CDR3 contains 16 residues. In germline, CDR1 is MNHEY, CDR2 SVGAGI. CDR3 nucleotides: TGTGCCAGCAGTTACTCGTGGGCGGTTGGAGGGCTCGGAGCTTTCTTT. This translates into CASSYSWAVGGLGAFF.

The rearrangement uses TRBV19 and TRBJ1-2; 9 positions agree with TRBD1. CDR1 and CDR2 (germline): LNHDA, SQIVND (reference sequence). The CDR3 runs 13 residues. V lost 5 bases and J lost 4; bases outside the gene matches: 2. CDR3 DNA: TGTGCCAGTAGTCTGACAGGGGGCTATGGCTACACCTTC. Translation: CASSLTGGYGYTF.

The chain couples TRBV25-1 to TRBJ2-1, with D tentatively TRBD2 (6 bases). This CDR3 spans 14 amino acids. With 6 bases removed from V and 5 bases from J, the gap between germline ends came to 14 bases. The germline V gene has CDR1 MGHDK and CDR2 SYGVNS. CDR3 DNA: TGTGCCAGCAGGGTGGCGGGGAAAAACAATGAGCAGTTCTTC. Protein product: CASRVAGKNNEQFF. Based on the CDR3 plus reference TRBV25-1 and TRBJ2-1, the full variable domain is EADIYQTPRYLVIGTGKKITLECSQTMGHDKMYWYQQDPGMELHLIHYSYGVNSTEKGDLSSESTVSRIRTEHFPLTLESARPSHTSQYLCASRVAGKNNEQFFGPGTRLTVL.

The chain joins TRBV27 to TRBJ1-2; D ambiguous. V lost 5 bases and J lost 4, with 8 bases in between. The length of the CDR3 is 12 residues. Germline CDR1 reads MNHEY; CDR2 reads SMNVEV (reference sequence). The CDR3 DNA reads as TGTGCCAGCAGTCCCGGGTCCTATGGCTACACCTTC. Translation gives CASSPGSYGYTF.

This clone was found once. The CDR3, as DNA: TGCAGCGTTGGGGACAGGGGAGGGGAGACCCAGTACTTC. It codes for CSVGDRGGETQYF. The genes are TRBV29-1 and TRBJ2-5; TRBD1 matches 10 bases. CDR1 SQVTM and CDR2 ANQGSEA come from the germline V gene. J was trimmed by 5 bases and V by 4 bases; bases with no gene match: 4. This CDR3 contains 13 residues. Filled out from reference TRBV29-1 and TRBJ2-5, the complete variable domain reads SAVISQKPSRDICQRGTSLTIQCQVDSQVTMMFWYRQQPGQSLTLIATANQGSEATYESGFVIDKFPISRPNLTFSTLTVSNMSPEDSSIYLCSVGDRGGETQYFGPGTRLLVL.